Included here is one TCR beta chain sequence, with context. These data come from a study of blood T cell repertoires in COVID-19. The junction had 9 bases not matched to a gene; V was cut back by 5 bases and J by 0 bases. The CDR3 loop spans 17 amino acids. Germline-derived CDR1 and CDR2 are SEHNR and FQNEAQ (reference sequence). Sequencing used immunoSEQ multiplex PCR; TCRdb keeps in-frame clones, though not all of them. The sample has some 19,000 clones, 77% seen once. Specimen: peripheral blood. This sequence was found in a man aged 65 to 85 with COVID-19, enrolled during active disease. V and J are TRBV7-9 and TRBJ1-1; TRBD1 agrees at 10 bases. The CDR3 loop is CASSPRQGASMNTEAFF. The CDR3 region has the DNA TGTGCCAGCAGCCCAAGACAGGGGGCCTCTATGAACACTGAAGCTTTCTTT.